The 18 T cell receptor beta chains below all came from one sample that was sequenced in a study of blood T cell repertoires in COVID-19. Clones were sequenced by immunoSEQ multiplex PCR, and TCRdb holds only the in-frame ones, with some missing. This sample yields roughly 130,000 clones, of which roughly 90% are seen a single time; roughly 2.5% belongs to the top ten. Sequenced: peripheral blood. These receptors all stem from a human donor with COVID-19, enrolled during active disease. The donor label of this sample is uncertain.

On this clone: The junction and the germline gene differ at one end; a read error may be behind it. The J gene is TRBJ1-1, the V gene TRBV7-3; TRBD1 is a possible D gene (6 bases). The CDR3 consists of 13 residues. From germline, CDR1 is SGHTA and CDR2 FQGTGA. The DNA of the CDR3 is TGCCCTACGGCGGGGGGCCCCGTGACTGAAGCTTTCTTT. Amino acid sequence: CPTAGGPVTEAFF.

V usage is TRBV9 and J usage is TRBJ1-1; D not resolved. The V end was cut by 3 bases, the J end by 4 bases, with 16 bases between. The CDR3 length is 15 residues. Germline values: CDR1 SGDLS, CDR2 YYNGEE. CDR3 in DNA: TGTGCCAGCAGCGAGATATCCACCAGTTTCACTGAAGCTTTCTTT. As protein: CASSEISTSFTEAFF. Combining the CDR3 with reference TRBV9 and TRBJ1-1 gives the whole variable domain DSGVTQTPKHLITATGQRVTLRCSPRSGDLSVYWYQQSLDQGLQFLIQYYNGEERAKGNILERFSAQQFPDLHSELNLSSLELGDSALYFCASSEISTSFTEAFFGQGTRLTVV.

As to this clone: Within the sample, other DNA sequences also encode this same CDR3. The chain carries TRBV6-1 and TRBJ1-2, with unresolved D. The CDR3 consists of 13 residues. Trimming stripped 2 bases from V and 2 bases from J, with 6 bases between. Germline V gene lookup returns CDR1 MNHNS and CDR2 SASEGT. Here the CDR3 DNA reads TGTGCCAGCAGTGAAAACAGAAACTATGGCTACACCTTC. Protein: CASSENRNYGYTF.

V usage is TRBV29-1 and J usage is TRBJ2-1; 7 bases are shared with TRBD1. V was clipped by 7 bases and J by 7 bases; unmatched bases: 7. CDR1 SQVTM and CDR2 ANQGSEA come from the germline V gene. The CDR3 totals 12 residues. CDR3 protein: CSELGTANEQFF. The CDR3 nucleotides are TGCAGCGAGCTCGGGACAGCTAATGAGCAGTTCTTC.

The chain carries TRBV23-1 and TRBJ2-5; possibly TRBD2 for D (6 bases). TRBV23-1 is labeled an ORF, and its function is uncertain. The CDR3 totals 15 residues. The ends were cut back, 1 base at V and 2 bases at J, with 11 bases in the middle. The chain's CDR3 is CASSQYRREQETQYF. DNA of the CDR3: TGCGCCAGCAGTCAATATCGACGGGAGCAAGAGACCCAGTACTTC.

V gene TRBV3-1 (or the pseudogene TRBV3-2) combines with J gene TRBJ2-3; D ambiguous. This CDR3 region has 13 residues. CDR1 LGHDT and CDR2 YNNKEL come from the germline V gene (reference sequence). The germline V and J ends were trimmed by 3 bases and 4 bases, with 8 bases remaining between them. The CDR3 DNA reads TGTGCCAGCAGCCAGACAAGAGCAGATACGCAGTATTTT. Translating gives CASSQTRADTQYF.

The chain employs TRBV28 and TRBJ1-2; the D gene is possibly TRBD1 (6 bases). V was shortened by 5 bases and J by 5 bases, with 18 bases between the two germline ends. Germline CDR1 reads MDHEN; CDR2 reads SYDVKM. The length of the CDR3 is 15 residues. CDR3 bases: TGTGCCAGCAGTCCCCGACAGGAGTCAGCGTATGGCTACACCTTC. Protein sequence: CASSPRQESAYGYTF.

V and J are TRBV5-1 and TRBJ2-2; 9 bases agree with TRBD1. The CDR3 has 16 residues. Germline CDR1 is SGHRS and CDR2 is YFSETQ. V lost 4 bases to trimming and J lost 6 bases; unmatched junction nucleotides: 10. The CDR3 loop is CASSPLGDRAAGELFF. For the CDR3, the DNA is TGCGCCAGCAGCCCGCTAGGGGACAGGGCGGCCGGGGAGCTGTTTTTT.

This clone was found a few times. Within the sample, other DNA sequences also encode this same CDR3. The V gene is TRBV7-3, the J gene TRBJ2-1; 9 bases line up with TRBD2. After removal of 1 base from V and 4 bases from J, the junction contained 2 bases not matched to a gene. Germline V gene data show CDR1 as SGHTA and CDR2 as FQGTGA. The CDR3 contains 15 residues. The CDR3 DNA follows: TGTGCCAGCAGCTTAAGCGGGGGGGATTACAATGAGCAGTTCTTC. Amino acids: CASSLSGGDYNEQFF. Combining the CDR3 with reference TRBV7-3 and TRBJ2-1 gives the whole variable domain GAGVSQTPSNKVTEKGKYVELRCDPISGHTALYWYRQSLGQGPEFLIYFQGTGAADDSGLPNDRFFAVRPEGSVSTLKIQRTERGDSAVYLCASSLSGGDYNEQFFGPGTRLTVL.

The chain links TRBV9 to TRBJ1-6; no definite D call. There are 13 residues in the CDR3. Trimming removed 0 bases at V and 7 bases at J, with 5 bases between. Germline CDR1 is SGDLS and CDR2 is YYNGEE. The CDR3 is CASSVGPNSPLHF. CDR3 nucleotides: TGTGCCAGCAGCGTAGGTCCGAATTCACCCCTCCACTTT.

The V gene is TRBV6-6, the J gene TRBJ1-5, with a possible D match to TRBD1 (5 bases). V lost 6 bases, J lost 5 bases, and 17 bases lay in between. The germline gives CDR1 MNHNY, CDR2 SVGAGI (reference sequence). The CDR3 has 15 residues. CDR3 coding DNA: TGTGCCAGCAGCTTCGAGGTCGACAGCCATCAGCCCCAGCATTTT. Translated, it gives CASSFEVDSHQPQHF.

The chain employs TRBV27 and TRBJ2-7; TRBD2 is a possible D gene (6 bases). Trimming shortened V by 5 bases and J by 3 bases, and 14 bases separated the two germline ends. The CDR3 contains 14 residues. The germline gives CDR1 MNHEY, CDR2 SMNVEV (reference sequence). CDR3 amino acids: CASSRMGGSYEQYF. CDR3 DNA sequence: TGTGCCAGCAGTCGGATGGGAGGCAGCTACGAGCAGTACTTC.

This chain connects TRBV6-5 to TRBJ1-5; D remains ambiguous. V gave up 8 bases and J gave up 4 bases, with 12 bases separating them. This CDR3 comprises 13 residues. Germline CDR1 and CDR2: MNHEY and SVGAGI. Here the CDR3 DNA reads TGTGCCAGCTCTTCTTCCCAGAATCAGCCCCAGCATTTT. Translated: CASSSSQNQPQHF.

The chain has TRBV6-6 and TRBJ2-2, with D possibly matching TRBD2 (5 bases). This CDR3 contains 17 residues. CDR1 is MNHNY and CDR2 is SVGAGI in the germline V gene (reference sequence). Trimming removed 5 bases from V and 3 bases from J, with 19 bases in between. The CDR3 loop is CASSPIGVLRDTGELFF. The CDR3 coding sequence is TGTGCCAGCAGTCCGATCGGGGTTCTTAGGGACACCGGGGAGCTGTTTTTT.

The CDR3 DNA sequence: TGTGCCAGTAGTATCCCACGGGAAAAACTGTTTTTT. This gives the protein CASSIPREKLFF. The J gene is TRBJ1-4, the V gene TRBV19; D uncertain. In germline, CDR1 is LNHDA, CDR2 SQIVND (reference sequence). The CDR3 runs to 12 residues. Trimming took 3 bases from V and 8 from J, leaving 7 bases between them.

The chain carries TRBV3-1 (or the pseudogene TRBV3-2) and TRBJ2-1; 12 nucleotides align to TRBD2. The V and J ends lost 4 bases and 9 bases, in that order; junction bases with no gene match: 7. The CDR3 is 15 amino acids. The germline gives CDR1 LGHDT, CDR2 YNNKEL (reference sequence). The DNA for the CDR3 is TGTGCCAGCAGCCCTAGCGGGAGGGCCGGGATTGAGCAGTTCTTC. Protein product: CASSPSGRAGIEQFF.

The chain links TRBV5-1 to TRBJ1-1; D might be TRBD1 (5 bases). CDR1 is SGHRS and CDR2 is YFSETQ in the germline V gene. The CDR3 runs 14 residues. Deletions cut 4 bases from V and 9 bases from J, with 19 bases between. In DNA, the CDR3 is TGCGCCAGCAGCCTGCTGACGGGGGACCCTCAAGCTTTCTTT. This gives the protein CASSLLTGDPQAFF.

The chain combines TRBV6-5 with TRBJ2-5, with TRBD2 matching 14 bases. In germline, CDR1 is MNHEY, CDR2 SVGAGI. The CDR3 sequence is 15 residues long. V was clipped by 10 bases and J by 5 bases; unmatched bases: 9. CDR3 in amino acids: CATSGTSGGRETQYF. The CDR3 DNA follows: TGTGCCACCTCCGGGACTAGCGGGGGTCGGGAGACCCAGTACTTC.